This paragraph reports one TCR beta chain. TCRdb keeps only in-frame clones here, not all; method: immunoSEQ multiplex PCR. The table records 200,000 to 250,000 clones, about 85% of them present only once. This entry comes from a study of blood T cell repertoires in COVID-19. About the study: The analysed material was cDNA or gDNA that came from T cells, B-cell-depleted T cells, or PBMCs.

Looked up from germline, CDR1 is SGHDN and CDR2 is FVKESK. The CDR3 runs 16 residues. The germline V and J ends were trimmed by 1 base and 11 bases, with 20 bases remaining between them. This receptor was obtained from a man aged 25 to 40 who had recovered from COVID-19. J is TRBJ1-4 and V is TRBV14; D call uncertain. The sample taken for sequencing was PBMCs or T cells enriched from blood (not recorded which). CDR3 residues: CASSQAPLFYSEKLFF. For the CDR3, the DNA is TGTGCCAGCAGCCAAGCGCCCCTATTCTACTCGGAGAAACTGTTTTTT.